The next 10 T cell receptor beta chains were all read from a single sample in a study of cytomegalovirus exposure and HLA in healthy donors. The PCR ran on 60 Vbeta and 13 Jbeta primers. The data were produced by immunoSEQ multiplex PCR, yet TCRdb's version contains in-frame clones alone and is incomplete. The table shows roughly 170,000 clones, with 60% to 80% occurring only once. Sequencing was carried out using PBMCs. The origin of the receptors is a woman in her forties or fifties in good health and CMV-seropositive.

The genes are TRBV6-5 and TRBJ2-4; D remains unclear. The V gene's germline CDR1 is MNHEY and CDR2 SVGAGI. There are 13 residues in the CDR3. Trimming removed 2 bases at V and 6 bases at J, with 8 bases between. For the CDR3, the DNA is TGTGCCAGCAGTTACGTCCCCGGAAACATTCAGTACTTC. Translated: CASSYVPGNIQYF.

As to this clone: At one of its ends the junction is not consistent with the germline gene, which may arise from a read error. The chain carries TRBV6-1 and TRBJ1-5; TRBD1 aligns across 10 bases. From germline, CDR1 is MNHNS and CDR2 SASEGT. CDR3 size: 12 residues. Here the CDR3 DNA reads TGTGCCAGCAGTTCTCCGGGACAGGGGTTCTCGTGG. This encodes CASSSPGQGFSW.

This chain uses TRBV7-9 with TRBJ2-7; 7 positions agree with TRBD1. Germline CDR1 and CDR2: SEHNR and FQNEAQ (reference sequence). V shed 8 bases, J shed 2 bases, and the junction held 6 bases outside the gene matches. The CDR3 has 13 amino acids. The CDR3 loop is CASEGQPTYEQYF. The CDR3 coding sequence is TGTGCCAGCGAGGGACAGCCTACCTACGAGCAGTACTTC.

This rearrangement joins TRBV5-3 to TRBJ2-3, with 9 bases identical to TRBD1. TRBV5-3 is known as an ORF, though its function is uncertain. The CDR3 sequence is 17 residues long. V shed 4 bases and J 5 bases; nucleotides not matched to a gene: 14. The CDR3 protein is CARSQLLTGGMRDTQYF. CDR3 DNA: TGTGCCAGAAGCCAGCTCCTCACAGGGGGCATGAGAGATACGCAGTATTTT.

This sequence joins TRBV18 and TRBJ1-5, with TRBD1 identical over 8 bases. J gave up 5 bases and V 1 base, and 4 bases lay outside the gene matches. This CDR3 region has 15 residues. The germline V gene encodes CDR1 KGHSH and CDR2 LQKENI. CDR3 region: CASSPLRGRDQPQHF. CDR3 coding DNA: TGTGCCAGCTCACCACTCAGGGGGCGGGATCAGCCCCAGCATTTT.

This chain joins TRBV10-1 and TRBJ2-2; D not resolved. This CDR3 has 13 residues. Between the trimmed V and J ends, which lost 6 bases and 7 bases, there was a span of 12 bases. The germline gives CDR1 WNHNN, CDR2 SYGVQD (reference sequence). In DNA, the CDR3 is TGCGCCAGCAGGGAAAGCGATGGCGGGGAGCTGTTTTTT. Translation: CASRESDGGELFF.

The rearrangement uses TRBV9 and TRBJ2-3; 8 bases are shared with TRBD2. Germline V gene sequence: CDR1 SGDLS, CDR2 YYNGEE. V gave up 1 base and J gave up 5 bases; unmatched junction bases: 12. CDR3 length: 17 residues. CDR3 residues: CASSVWASGGAGDTQYF. The DNA of the CDR3 is TGTGCCAGCAGCGTATGGGCGTCCGGGGGGGCCGGAGATACGCAGTATTTT.

The chain combines TRBV28 with TRBJ1-5, with no clear D. Germline V gene data show CDR1 as MDHEN and CDR2 as SYDVKM. The V end was cut by 7 bases, the J end by 7 bases, with 11 bases between. The CDR3 totals 12 residues. The CDR3 bases are TGTGCCAGCAACCAGGTTAGGCAGCCCCAGCATTTT. This sequence encodes CASNQVRQPQHF.

The chain joins TRBV23-1 to TRBJ2-7, with 7 bases aligning to TRBD1. TRBV23-1 is placed among ORFs of uncertain function. With V trimmed by 3 bases and J by 3 bases, 11 bases remained unmatched. This CDR3 has 16 amino acids. The CDR3 DNA sequence: TGCGCCAGCAGTCATACCCAACGACAGGGAAGCTACGAGCAGTACTTC. It codes for CASSHTQRQGSYEQYF.

J is TRBJ2-7 and V is TRBV27; the D gene is possibly TRBD2 (5 bases). The CDR3 is 12 residues long. The germline CDR1 and CDR2 sequences are MNHEY and SMNVEV (reference sequence). The germline V and J ends were trimmed by 7 bases and 2 bases, with 9 bases remaining between them. The CDR3 DNA follows: TGTGCCAGCATTGGCGGGCCCTACGAGCAGTACTTC. Translated, it gives CASIGGPYEQYF.